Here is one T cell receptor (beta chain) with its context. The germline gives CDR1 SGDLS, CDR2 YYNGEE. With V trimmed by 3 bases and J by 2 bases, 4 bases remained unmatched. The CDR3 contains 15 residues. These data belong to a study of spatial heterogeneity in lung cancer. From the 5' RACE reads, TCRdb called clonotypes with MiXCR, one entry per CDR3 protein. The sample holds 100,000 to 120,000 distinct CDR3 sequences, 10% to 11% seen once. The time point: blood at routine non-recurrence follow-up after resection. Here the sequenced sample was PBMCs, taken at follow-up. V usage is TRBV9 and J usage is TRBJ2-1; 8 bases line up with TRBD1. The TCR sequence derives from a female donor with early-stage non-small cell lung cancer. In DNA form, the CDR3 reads TGTGCCAGCAGCGGGGGGACAGGACCCTACAATGAGCAGTTCTTC. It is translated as CASSGGTGPYNEQFF.